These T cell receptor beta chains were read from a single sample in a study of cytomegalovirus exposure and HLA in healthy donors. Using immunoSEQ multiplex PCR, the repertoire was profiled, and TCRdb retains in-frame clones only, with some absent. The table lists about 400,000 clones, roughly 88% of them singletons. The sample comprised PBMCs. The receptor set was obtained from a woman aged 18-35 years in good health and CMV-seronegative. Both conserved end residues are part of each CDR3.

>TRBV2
CASIWTGSVTEAFF
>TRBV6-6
CASTMTSGRTNEQFF
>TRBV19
CASSPAGYEQYF
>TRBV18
CASSQGQGKAGNTIYF
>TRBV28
CASSPLQGKLFF
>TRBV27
CASSLALAGRIYNEQFF
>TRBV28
CASSFRAGIQPQHF
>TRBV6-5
CASSSAGYEQYF
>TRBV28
CASSPRGRKSGELFF
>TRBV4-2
CASSQPGTAYELFF
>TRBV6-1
CASSEHEFAHNSPLHF
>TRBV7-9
CASSPGDITTNEKLFF
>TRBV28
CASSSNRVVF
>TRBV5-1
CASSLAQNTEAFF
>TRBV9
CASSNSGGQETQYF
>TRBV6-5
CASSPFQGYYGYTF
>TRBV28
CASFGQGMRYEQYF
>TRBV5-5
CASSFQETSSYEQYF
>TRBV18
CASSPSEGKNTEAFF
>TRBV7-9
CASSPRQGSTEQYF
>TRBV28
CATITGGGVEAFF
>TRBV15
CATSREGTSVYNEQFF
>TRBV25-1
CASSVSRGRTEAFF
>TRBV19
CASSPTGRGNQPQHF
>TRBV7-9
CASSFDRWGRDDTEAFF
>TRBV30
CAWSVRSKNEQFF
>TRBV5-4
CASSLEGTGNTEAFF
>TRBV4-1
CASSQPVTGTGPEKLFF
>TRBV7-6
CASSPDRSSTGELFF
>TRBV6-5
CASSSPGDTGELFF
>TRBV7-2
CASTTSGRGSYEQYF
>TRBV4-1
CASSDRNTEAFF
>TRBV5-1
CASSLGGDEQFF
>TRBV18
CASSRESGYNEQFF
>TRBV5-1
CASSLRGELFF
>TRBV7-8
CASSSKVQPGNTIYF
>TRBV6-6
CASKRTGENTEAFF
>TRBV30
CAWSRDTLDQPQHF
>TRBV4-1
CASSHQFTGTSGTSYNEQFF
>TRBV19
CATGNPDIQETQYF
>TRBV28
CASSLTGGYEQYF
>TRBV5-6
CASSSAGPQYF
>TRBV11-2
CASSFGTGVGELFF